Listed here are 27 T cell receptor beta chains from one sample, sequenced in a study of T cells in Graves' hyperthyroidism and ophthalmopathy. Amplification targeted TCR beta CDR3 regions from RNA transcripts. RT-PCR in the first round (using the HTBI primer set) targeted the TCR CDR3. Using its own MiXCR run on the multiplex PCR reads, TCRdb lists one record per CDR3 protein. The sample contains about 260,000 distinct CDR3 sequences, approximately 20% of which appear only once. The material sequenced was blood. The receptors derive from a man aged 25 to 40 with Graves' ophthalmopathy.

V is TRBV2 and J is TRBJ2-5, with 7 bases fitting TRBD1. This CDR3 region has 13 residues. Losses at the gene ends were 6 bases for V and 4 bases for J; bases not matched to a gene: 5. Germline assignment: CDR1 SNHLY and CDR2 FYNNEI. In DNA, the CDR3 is TGTGCCAGCAGAACTGACAGGGTAGAGACCCAGTACTTC. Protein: CASRTDRVETQYF.

The CDR3 bases are TGTGCCAGCACCACGCCGGACAGACAAGAGACCCAGTACTTC. This codes for CASTTPDRQETQYF. J is TRBJ2-5 and V is TRBV28; D may be TRBD1 (6 bases). The germline gives CDR1 MDHEN, CDR2 SYDVKM. The ends were cut back, 7 bases at V and 2 bases at J, with 14 bases in the middle. The CDR3 is 14 residues long. The full variable domain, completed using reference TRBV28 and TRBJ2-5, is DVKVTQSSRYLVKRTGEKVFLECVQDMDHENMFWYRQDPGLGLRLIYFSYDVKMKEKGDIPEGYSVSREKKERFSLILESASTNQTSMYLCASTTPDRQETQYFGPGTRLLVL.

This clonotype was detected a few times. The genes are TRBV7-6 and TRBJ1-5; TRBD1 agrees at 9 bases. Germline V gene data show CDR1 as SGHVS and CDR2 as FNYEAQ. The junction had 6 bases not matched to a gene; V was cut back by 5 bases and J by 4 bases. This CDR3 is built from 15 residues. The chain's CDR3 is CASSPGTGRNQPQHF. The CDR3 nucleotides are TGTGCCAGCAGCCCTGGGACAGGGAGGAATCAGCCCCAGCATTTT.

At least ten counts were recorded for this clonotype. The CDR3 is CASSLLLREAFF. As DNA, the CDR3 is TGTGCCAGCAGTCTACTGCTGCGTGAAGCTTTCTTT. V usage is TRBV12-3 or TRBV12-4 and J usage is TRBJ1-1; no clear D. The CDR3 consists of 12 residues. V lost 5 bases to trimming and J lost 7 bases, with 11 bases between them.

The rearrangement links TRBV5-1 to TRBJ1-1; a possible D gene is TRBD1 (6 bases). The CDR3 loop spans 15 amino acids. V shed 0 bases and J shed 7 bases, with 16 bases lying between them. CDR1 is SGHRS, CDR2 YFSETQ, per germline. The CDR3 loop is CASSLGRDTLNEAFF. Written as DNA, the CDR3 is TGCGCCAGCAGCTTGGGACGGGACACCTTAAATGAAGCTTTCTTT.

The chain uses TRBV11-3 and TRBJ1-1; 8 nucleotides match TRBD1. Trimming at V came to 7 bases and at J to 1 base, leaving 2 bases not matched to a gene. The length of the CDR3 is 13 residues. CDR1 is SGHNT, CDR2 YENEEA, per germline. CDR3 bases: TGTGCCAGCACGGGACAGGAGAACACTGAAGCTTTCTTT. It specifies CASTGQENTEAFF.

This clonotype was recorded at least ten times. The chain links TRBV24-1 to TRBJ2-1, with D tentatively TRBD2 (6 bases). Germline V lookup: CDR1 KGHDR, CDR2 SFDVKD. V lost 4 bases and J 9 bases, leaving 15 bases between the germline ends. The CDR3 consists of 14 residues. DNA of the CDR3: TGTGCCACCAGTGACTCGACTAGGATTACTGAGCAGTTCTTC. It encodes CATSDSTRITEQFF.

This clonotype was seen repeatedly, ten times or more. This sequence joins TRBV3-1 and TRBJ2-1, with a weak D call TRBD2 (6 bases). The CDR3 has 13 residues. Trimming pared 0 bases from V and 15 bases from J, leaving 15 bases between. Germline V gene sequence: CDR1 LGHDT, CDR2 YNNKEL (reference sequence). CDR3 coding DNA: TGTGCCAGCAGCCAAGAGGGGCGGAGGGCGCCGTTCTTC. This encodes CASSQEGRRAPFF.

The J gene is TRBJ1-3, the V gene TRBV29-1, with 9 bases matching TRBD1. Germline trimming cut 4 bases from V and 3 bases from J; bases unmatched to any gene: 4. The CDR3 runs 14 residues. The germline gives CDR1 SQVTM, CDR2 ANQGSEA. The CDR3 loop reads CSVVPTGGGNTIYF. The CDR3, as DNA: TGCAGCGTTGTCCCGACAGGGGGTGGAAACACCATATATTTT.

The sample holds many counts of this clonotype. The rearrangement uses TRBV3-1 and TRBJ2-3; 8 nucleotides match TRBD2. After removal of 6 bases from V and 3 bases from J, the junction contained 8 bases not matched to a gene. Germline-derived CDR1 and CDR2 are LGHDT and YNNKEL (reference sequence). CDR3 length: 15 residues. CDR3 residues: CASRLSGSGTDTQYF. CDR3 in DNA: TGTGCCAGCAGACTAAGCGGGAGCGGAACAGATACGCAGTATTTT.

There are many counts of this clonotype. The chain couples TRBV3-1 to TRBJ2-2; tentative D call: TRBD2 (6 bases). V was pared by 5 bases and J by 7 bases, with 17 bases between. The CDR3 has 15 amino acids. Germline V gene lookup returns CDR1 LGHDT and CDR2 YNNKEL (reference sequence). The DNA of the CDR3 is TGTGCCAGCAGCACTATCGGGAGTAGTATCGGGGAGCTGTTTTTT. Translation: CASSTIGSSIGELFF.

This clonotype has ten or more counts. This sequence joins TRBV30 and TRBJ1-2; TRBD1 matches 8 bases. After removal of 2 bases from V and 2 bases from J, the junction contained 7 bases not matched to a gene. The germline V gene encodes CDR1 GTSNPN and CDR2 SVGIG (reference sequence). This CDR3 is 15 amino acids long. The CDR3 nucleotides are TGTGCCTGGAGTTTGACAGGGGAGACGAACTATGGCTACACCTTC. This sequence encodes CAWSLTGETNYGYTF.

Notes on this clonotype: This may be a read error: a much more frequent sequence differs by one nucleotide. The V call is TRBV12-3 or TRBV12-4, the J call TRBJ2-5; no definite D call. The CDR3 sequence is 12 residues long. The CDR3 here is CASSRAQGTQYF. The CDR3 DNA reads TGTGCCAGCAGCCGTGCCCAAGGGACCCAGTACTTC.

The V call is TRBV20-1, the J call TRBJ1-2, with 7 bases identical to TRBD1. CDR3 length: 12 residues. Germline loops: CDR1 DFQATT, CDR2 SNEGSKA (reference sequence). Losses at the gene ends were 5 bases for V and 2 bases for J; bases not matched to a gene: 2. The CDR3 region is CSAETGNYGYTF. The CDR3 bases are TGCAGTGCTGAGACAGGGAACTATGGCTACACCTTC.

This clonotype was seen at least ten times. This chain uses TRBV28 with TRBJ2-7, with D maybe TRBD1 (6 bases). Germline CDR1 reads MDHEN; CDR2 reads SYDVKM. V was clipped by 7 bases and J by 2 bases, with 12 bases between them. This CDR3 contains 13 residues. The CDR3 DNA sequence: TGTGCCAGCACTGAACAGGGACCCTACGAGCAGTACTTC. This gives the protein CASTEQGPYEQYF. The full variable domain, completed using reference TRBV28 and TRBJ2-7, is DVKVTQSSRYLVKRTGEKVFLECVQDMDHENMFWYRQDPGLGLRLIYFSYDVKMKEKGDIPEGYSVSREKKERFSLILESASTNQTSMYLCASTEQGPYEQYFGPGTRLTVT.

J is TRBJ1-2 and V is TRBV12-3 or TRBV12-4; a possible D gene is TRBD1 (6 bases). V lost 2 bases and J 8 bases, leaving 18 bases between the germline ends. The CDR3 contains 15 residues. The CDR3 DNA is TGTGCCAGCAGTTTAAGCGGGACACCCGCTAAAGGCTACACCTTC. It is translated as CASSLSGTPAKGYTF.

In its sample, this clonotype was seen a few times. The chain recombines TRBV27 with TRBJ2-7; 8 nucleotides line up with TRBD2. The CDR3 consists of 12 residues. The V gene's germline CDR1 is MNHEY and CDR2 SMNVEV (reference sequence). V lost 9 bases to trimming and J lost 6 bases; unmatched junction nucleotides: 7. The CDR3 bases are TGTGCCAGTAGCGGGACCCGGGGCGAGCAGTACTTC. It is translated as CASSGTRGEQYF.

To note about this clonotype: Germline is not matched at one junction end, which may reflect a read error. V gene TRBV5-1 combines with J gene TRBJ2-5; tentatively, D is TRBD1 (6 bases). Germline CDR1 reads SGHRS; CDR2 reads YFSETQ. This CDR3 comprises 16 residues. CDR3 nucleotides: TGTGCCAGCAGCGCCCCACACAGGGTTGGTCACGAGACCCAGTACTTC. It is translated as CASSAPHRVGHETQYF. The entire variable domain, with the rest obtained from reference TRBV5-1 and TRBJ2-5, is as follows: KAGVTQTPRYLIKTRGQQVTLSCSPISGHRSVSWYQQTPGQGLQFLFEYFSETQRNKGNFPGRFSGRQFSNSRSEMNVSTLELGDSALYLCASSAPHRVGHETQYFGPGTRLLVL.

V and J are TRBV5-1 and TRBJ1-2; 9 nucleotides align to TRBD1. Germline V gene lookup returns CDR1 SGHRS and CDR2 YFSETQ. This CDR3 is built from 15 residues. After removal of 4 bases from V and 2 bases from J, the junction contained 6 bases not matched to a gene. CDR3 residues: CASSVSGQGNYGYTF. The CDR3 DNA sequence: TGCGCCAGCAGCGTATCGGGACAGGGAAACTATGGCTACACCTTC.

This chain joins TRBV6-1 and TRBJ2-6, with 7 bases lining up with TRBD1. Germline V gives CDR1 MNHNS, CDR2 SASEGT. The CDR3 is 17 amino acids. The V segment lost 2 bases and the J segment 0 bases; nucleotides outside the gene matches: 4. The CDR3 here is CASSEINRGSGANVLTF. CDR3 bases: TGTGCCAGCAGTGAAATTAACAGGGGCTCTGGGGCCAACGTCCTGACTTTC.

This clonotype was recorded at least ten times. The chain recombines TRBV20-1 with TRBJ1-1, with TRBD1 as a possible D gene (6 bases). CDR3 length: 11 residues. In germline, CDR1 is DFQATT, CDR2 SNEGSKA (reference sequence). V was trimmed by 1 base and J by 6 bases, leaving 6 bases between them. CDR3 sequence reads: CSARGQAEAFF. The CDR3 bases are TGCAGTGCTAGAGGACAGGCTGAAGCTTTCTTT.

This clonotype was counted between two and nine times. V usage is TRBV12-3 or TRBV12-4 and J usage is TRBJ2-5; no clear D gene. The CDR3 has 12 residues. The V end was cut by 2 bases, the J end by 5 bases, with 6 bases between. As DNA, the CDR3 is TGTGCCAGCAGTTTACCTCTTGAGACCCAGTACTTC. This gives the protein CASSLPLETQYF.

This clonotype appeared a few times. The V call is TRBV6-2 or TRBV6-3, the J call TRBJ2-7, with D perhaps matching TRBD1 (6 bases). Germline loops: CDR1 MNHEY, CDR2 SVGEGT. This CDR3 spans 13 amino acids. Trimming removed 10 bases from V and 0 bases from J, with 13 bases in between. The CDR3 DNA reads TGTGCCACTGAGGGACAAAGCTCCTACGAGCAGTACTTC. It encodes CATEGQSSYEQYF.

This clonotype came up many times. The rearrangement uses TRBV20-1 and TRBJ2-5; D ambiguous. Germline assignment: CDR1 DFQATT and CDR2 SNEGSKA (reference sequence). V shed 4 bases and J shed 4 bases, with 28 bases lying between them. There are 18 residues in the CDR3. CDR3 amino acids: CSATHPSGPQPGTETQYF. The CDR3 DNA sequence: TGCAGTGCTACCCACCCATCCGGGCCTCAACCCGGCACAGAGACCCAGTACTTC.

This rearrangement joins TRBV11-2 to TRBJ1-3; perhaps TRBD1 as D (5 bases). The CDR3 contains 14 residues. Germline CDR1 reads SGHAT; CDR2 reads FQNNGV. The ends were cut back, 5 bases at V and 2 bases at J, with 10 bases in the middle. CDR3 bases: TGTGCCAGCAGCCTCAGGGTGACTGGAAACACCATATATTTT. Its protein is CASSLRVTGNTIYF.

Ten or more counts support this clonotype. CDR3 in amino acids: CASSPQGDYGYTF. The CDR3 DNA reads as TGCGCCAGCAGTCCACAGGGGGACTATGGCTACACCTTC. The chain combines TRBV10-1 with TRBJ1-2; 8 bases agree with TRBD1. V lost 5 bases and J lost 3; bases outside the gene matches: 2. CDR1 and CDR2 from the germline V gene are WNHNN and SYGVQD (reference sequence). The CDR3 sequence is 13 residues long.

The CDR3 loop reads CASGPDMSNEQFF. The CDR3 coding sequence is TGTGCTAGTGGTCCCGATATGTCGAATGAGCAGTTCTTC. The gene calls are TRBV12-5 and TRBJ2-1; no definite D call. Germline lookup yields CDR1 LGHNT and CDR2 FRNRAP. The length of the CDR3 is 13 residues. V was cut by 5 bases and J by 7 bases, with 12 bases left in between.